The 15 T cell receptor beta chains reported below all come from one sample, sequenced in a study of shared clonotypes between healthy human individuals. The repertoire was sequenced with immunoSEQ multiplex PCR; TCRdb's copy has only in-frame clones and lacks some. The sample consists of about 700,000 clones, 92% of them appearing once. Terminally differentiated effector memory CD45RA+ cells were excluded by CCR7 positive selection of CD45RO-negative cells. The sample comprised naive CD8+ T cells sorted from blood. These receptors were taken from a man aged 25-40 years in good health.

The J gene is TRBJ2-7, the V gene TRBV9; 8 bases map to TRBD1. This CDR3 is 15 amino acids long. The J segment lost 7 bases and the V segment lost 2 bases, leaving 11 bases of the junction unmatched. Germline-derived CDR1 and CDR2 are SGDLS and YYNGEE. For the CDR3, the DNA is TGTGCCAGCAGCGTTACCTGGACAGGGTTTCGTGAGCAGTACTTC. Its protein is CASSVTWTGFREQYF.

The chain has TRBV5-4 and TRBJ2-7; D is ambiguous. The ends were cut back, 0 bases at V and 3 bases at J, with 13 bases in the middle. The CDR3 length is 15 residues. Germline V lookup: CDR1 SGHNT, CDR2 YYREEE (reference sequence). CDR3 residues: CASSLEGPGDYEQYF. The CDR3 region has the DNA TGTGCCAGCAGCTTGGAAGGTCCGGGTGACTACGAGCAGTACTTC.

The genes are TRBV10-2 and TRBJ2-1; no clear D gene. This CDR3 is 16 amino acids long. Germline V gives CDR1 WSHSY, CDR2 SAAADI. V was trimmed by 0 bases and J by 4 bases, leaving 13 bases between them. CDR3 amino acids: CASSESRSPSYNEQFF. CDR3 bases: TGCGCCAGCAGTGAGTCGAGATCCCCGTCTTACAATGAGCAGTTCTTC.

This chain links TRBV29-1 with TRBJ2-7; D uncertain. V lost 6 bases, J lost 2 bases, and 14 bases lay in between. The V gene's germline CDR1 is SQVTM and CDR2 ANQGSEA. CDR3 length: 13 residues. CDR3 loop: CSVVVGGTYEQYF. In DNA form, the CDR3 reads TGCAGCGTCGTAGTAGGCGGAACCTACGAGCAGTACTTC.

The chain recombines TRBV27 with TRBJ2-7; 7 bases are a match to TRBD1. The V gene end was trimmed by 8 bases and the J gene end by 6 bases; junction bases not matched to a gene: 4. This CDR3 has 11 residues. Germline loops: CDR1 MNHEY, CDR2 SMNVEV (reference sequence). The CDR3 DNA reads as TGTGCCAGCCATACAGGGGCCGAGCAGTACTTC. As protein: CASHTGAEQYF.

This chain connects TRBV10-3 to TRBJ2-2; the match to TRBD1 covers 7 bases. Germline CDR1 is ENHRY and CDR2 is SYGVKD. The CDR3 length is 13 residues. V trimming: 5 bases; J trimming: 6 bases; junction bases outside the gene matches: 3. Here the CDR3 reads CAISPRGPGELFF. CDR3 in DNA: TGTGCCATCAGTCCAAGGGGGCCCGGGGAGCTGTTTTTT.

The chain is built from TRBV18 and TRBJ2-3; 9 bases map to TRBD1. V gave up 1 base and J gave up 4 bases; unmatched junction bases: 9. The CDR3 consists of 17 residues. Germline-derived CDR1 and CDR2 are KGHSH and LQKENI. The CDR3 bases are TGTGCCAGCTCACCACGGGGAAGGACAGGGGCGGCAGATACGCAGTATTTT. Protein product: CASSPRGRTGAADTQYF.

The rearrangement links TRBV11-2 to TRBJ2-2; TRBD1 aligns across 12 bases. The CDR3 contains 17 residues. CDR1 and CDR2 from the germline V gene are SGHAT and FQNNGV. V was pared by 0 bases and J by 4 bases, with 3 bases of the junction left unmatched. The CDR3 DNA sequence: TGTGCCAGCAGCTTAGATTGGGACAGGGGGCCCACCGGGGAGCTGTTTTTT. Its protein product is CASSLDWDRGPTGELFF. The entire variable domain, with the rest obtained from reference TRBV11-2 and TRBJ2-2, is as follows: EAGVAQSPRYKIIEKRQSVAFWCNPISGHATLYWYQQILGQGPKLLIQFQNNGVVDDSQLPKDRFSAERLKGVDSTLKIQPAKLEDSAVYLCASSLDWDRGPTGELFFGEGSRLTVL.

The rearrangement links TRBV19 to TRBJ2-3; perhaps TRBD2 as D (6 bases). The CDR3 length is 16 residues. CDR1 is LNHDA, CDR2 SQIVND, per germline (reference sequence). Trimming took 2 bases from V and 0 from J, leaving 12 bases between them. This CDR3 reads CASSIWLAESTDTQYF. The CDR3 nucleotides read TGTGCCAGTAGTATATGGTTAGCGGAAAGCACAGATACGCAGTATTTT.

This chain joins TRBV6-1 and TRBJ2-1; D may match TRBD1 or TRBD2 (5 bases each). Trimming shortened V by 2 bases and J by 4 bases, and 9 bases separated the two germline ends. The CDR3 totals 14 residues. CDR1 and CDR2 from the germline V gene are MNHNS and SASEGT. CDR3 in amino acids: CASSESGPYNEQFF. In DNA form, the CDR3 reads TGTGCCAGCAGTGAATCGGGACCGTACAATGAGCAGTTCTTC.

V gene TRBV2 combines with J gene TRBJ2-1; 8 bases map to TRBD2. The germline CDR1 and CDR2 sequences are SNHLY and FYNNEI. The CDR3 is 14 residues long. The trim removed 8 bases at V and 6 bases at J, leaving 9 bases unmatched. The CDR3 loop reads CASRGGTRPNEQFF. The CDR3 DNA is TGTGCCAGCCGGGGCGGGACTAGGCCCAATGAGCAGTTCTTC.

V is TRBV12-2 and J is TRBJ1-3. TRBV12-2 is recorded as a pseudogene. The CDR3 has 20 amino acids. CDR3 loop: CASRSPQGLVFGGSGNTIYF. As DNA, the CDR3 is TGTGCAAGTCGCTCACCCCAAGGCCTAGTCTTTGGGGGCTCTGGAAACACCATATATTTT.

The chain combines TRBV9 with TRBJ1-2; no clear D gene. The CDR3 contains 14 residues. The germline CDR1 and CDR2 sequences are SGDLS and YYNGEE. V lost 1 base, J lost 5 bases, and 12 bases lay in between. The CDR3 is CASSVSGGGYGYTF. The CDR3 bases are TGTGCCAGCAGCGTATCCGGCGGAGGATATGGCTACACCTTC. Together with reference TRBV9 and TRBJ1-2, the CDR3 gives the full variable domain: DSGVTQTPKHLITATGQRVTLRCSPRSGDLSVYWYQQSLDQGLQFLIQYYNGEERAKGNILERFSAQQFPDLHSELNLSSLELGDSALYFCASSVSGGGYGYTFGSGTRLTVV.

V is TRBV7-8 and J is TRBJ2-6; D not resolved. The CDR3 is 18 amino acids. Germline CDR1 and CDR2: SGHVS and FQNEAQ. V shed 5 bases and J shed 0 bases, with 17 bases lying between them. The CDR3 DNA follows: TGTGCCAGCAGCCCCGATATGGGGTGGGCCTCTGGGGCCAACGTCCTGACTTTC. This gives the protein CASSPDMGWASGANVLTF.

V and J are TRBV21-1 and TRBJ2-1; the table calls TRBD1, which could not be checked here. TRBV21-1 is deemed a pseudogene. This CDR3 spans 17 amino acids. This CDR3 reads CASSKDGTGGGYNEQFF. The CDR3 nucleotides are TGTGCCAGCAGCAAAGACGGAACAGGGGGCGGCTACAATGAGCAGTTCTTC.